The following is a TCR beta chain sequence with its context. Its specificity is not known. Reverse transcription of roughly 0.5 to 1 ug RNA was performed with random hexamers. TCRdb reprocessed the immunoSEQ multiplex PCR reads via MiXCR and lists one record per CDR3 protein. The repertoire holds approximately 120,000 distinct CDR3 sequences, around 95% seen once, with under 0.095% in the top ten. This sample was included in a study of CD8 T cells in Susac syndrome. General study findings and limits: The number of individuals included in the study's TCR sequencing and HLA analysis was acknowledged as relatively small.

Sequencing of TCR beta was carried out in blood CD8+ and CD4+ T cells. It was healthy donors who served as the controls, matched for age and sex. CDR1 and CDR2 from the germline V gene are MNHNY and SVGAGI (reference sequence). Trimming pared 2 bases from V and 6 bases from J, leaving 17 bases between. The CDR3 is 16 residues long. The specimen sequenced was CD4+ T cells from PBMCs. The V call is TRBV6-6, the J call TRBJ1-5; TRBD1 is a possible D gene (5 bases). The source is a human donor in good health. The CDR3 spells CASSYSTQGDSQPQHF. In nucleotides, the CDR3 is TGTGCCAGCAGTTACAGTACCCAGGGTGATAGTCAGCCCCAGCATTTT.